This is a list of T cell receptor beta chains from one sample in a study of shared clonotypes between healthy human individuals. Sequencing was performed with immunoSEQ multiplex PCR; in TCRdb, only in-frame clones are kept and a portion is missing. The sample has about 1.1 million clones; roughly 74% are singletons. The specimen sequenced was memory CD4+ T cells from PBMCs. The receptor source for this set is a man aged 18 to 30 in good health. Some clones in this sample may be carry-over from other donors' samples. Both conserved end residues are part of each CDR3. A D gene is named only where the DNA matches it firmly. Size is stated for part of the rows, as once, few or many counts, or as a class when the clone is expanded.

>TRBJ1-2|NA|TRBV10-3|NA
TGTGCCATCAGTAGAGACCCTGGGCGGGGAGAAGGCTACACCTTC
CAISRDPGRGEGYTF
>TRBJ1-2|NA|TRBV12-5|NA
TGTGCTAGTGGTTTGGTAATCTGGGAAGCTAACTATGGCTACACCTTC
CASGLVIWEANYGYTF
>TRBJ1-2|many|TRBV10-3|NA
TGTGCCATCAGTGAGGGACAGAGCTATGGCTACACCTTC
CAISEGQSYGYTF
>TRBJ2-3|NA|TRBV14|NA
TGTGCCAGCAGCCAAGAGTTAACCCCGGGAGATACGCAGTATTTT
CASSQELTPGDTQYF
>TRBJ1-2|once|TRBV28|TRBD1
TGTGCCAGCAGTCCCCAGGGGGGGGCGAGTGGCTACACCTTC
CASSPQGGASGYTF
>TRBJ2-5|NA|TRBV2|NA
TGTGCCAGCAGTTCACAAGAGACCCAGTACTTC
CASSSQETQYF
>TRBJ2-2|few|TRBV4-1|NA
TGCGCCAGCAGCTCTCGGGGGGACAGCGCGAACACCGGGGAGCTGTTTTTT
CASSSRGDSANTGELFF
>TRBJ1-1|NA|TRBV18|NA
TGTGCCAGCTCACCCCCGGGACCGCTCACTGAAGCTTTCTTT
CASSPPGPLTEAFF
>TRBJ2-6|NA|TRBV11-2|NA
TGTGCCAGCAGCTTTCAGAGACCTGGGGCCAACGTCCTGACTTTC
CASSFQRPGANVLTF
>TRBJ2-3|NA|TRBV7-8|TRBD2
TGTGCCAGCAGTACTAGCGGGACGACCCTAGATACGCAGTATTTT
CASSTSGTTLDTQYF
>TRBJ2-7|few|TRBV6-1|NA
TGTGCCACCTCGGGATTCCTCTACGAGCAGTACTTC
CATSGFLYEQYF
>TRBJ1-1|few|TRBV30|NA
TGTGCCTGGAGTGTTAAGGGAAAGGGCACTGAAGCTTTCTTT
CAWSVKGKGTEAFF
>TRBJ2-7|NA|TRBV5-6|NA
TGTGCCAGCAGCTTGGGCCCAGGGGACGCCGCCTACGAGCAGTACTTC
CASSLGPGDAAYEQYF
>TRBJ1-5|few|TRBV5-1|NA
TGCGCCAGCAGCTCGTCAGGGGAGGGCCAGCCCCAGCATTTT
CASSSSGEGQPQHF
>TRBJ2-2|NA|TRBV28|TRBD2
TGTGCCAGCAGTTTACGGGTAGCGGGAGGGGGGAACACCGGGGAGCTGTTTTTT
CASSLRVAGGGNTGELFF
>TRBJ1-2|NA|TRBV7-2|NA
TGTGCCAGCAGCGCACATGTGGGCAACTATGGCTACACCTTC
CASSAHVGNYGYTF
>TRBJ2-3|NA|TRBV5-8|NA
TGTGCCAGCACCTCGTTTGGCGGAACAGATACGCAGTATTTT
CASTSFGGTDTQYF
>TRBJ2-1|NA|TRBV25-1|NA
TGTGCCAGCAGTGAATATTGGCAGGGAGACAATGAGCAGTTCTTC
CASSEYWQGDNEQFF
>TRBJ2-3|NA|TRBV19|NA
TGTGCCAGTAGTATCTACAGGGAGGCAGATACGCAGTATTTT
CASSIYREADTQYF
>TRBJ2-1|few|TRBV11-2|NA
TGTGCCAGCGTTCGCACTGCAGGCTACAATGAGCAGTTCTTC
CASVRTAGYNEQFF
>TRBJ2-5|NA|TRBV5-1|NA
TGCGCCAGCAGCTTGGAACGAGTACCCCAGTACTTC
CASSLERVPQYF
>TRBJ2-5|NA|TRBV5-6|TRBD2
TGTGCCAGCAGCCCATGGACTAGCGGGAGCAACAAACAGACCCAGTACTTC
CASSPWTSGSNKQTQYF
>TRBJ1-5|NA|TRBV28|NA
TGTGCCAGCAGTTTACCTCGGACCCGACAAAATCAGCCCCAGCATTTT
CASSLPRTRQNQPQHF
>TRBJ2-3|NA|TRBV5-7|NA
TGTGCCAGCAGATCAGGACTGACGGGGGATACGCAGTATTTT
CASRSGLTGDTQYF
>TRBJ1-2|NA|TRBV6-5|TRBD1
TGTGCCAGCAGTTACGGGGGACAGGGTTATGGCTACACCTTC
CASSYGGQGYGYTF
>TRBJ2-7|few|TRBV25-1|NA
TGTGCCAGCAGGGACAGCCGCTCCTACGAGCAGTACTTC
CASRDSRSYEQYF
>TRBJ2-1|NA|TRBV2|NA
TGTGCCAGCAGTGAGGCCACCAAGAGTGAGCAGTTCTTC
CASSEATKSEQFF
>TRBJ1-5|once|TRBV15|NA
TGTGCCACCGCCAGGAGGACGGCCTTCCAAGGGCCCCAGCATTTT
CATARRTAFQGPQHF
>TRBJ1-1|NA|TRBV5-5|NA
TGTGCCAGCAGTGCCAGCCCGCATGTGAACACTGAAGCTTTCTTT
CASSASPHVNTEAFF
>TRBJ2-6|NA|TRBV9|NA
TGTGCCAGCAGCGTAGAGGACTCTGGGGCCAACGTCCTGACTTTC
CASSVEDSGANVLTF
>TRBJ2-7|NA|TRBV10-3|TRBD1
TGTGCCATCAGGGAACAGGGGACGGCCTACGAGCAGTACTTC
CAIREQGTAYEQYF
>TRBJ1-5|NA|TRBV18|TRBD1
TGTGCCAGCTCACCGGGGACAGGGAATCAGCCCCAGCATTTT
CASSPGTGNQPQHF
>TRBJ1-1|once|TRBV11-2|TRBD1
TGTGCCAGCAGCCAGGGACAGGGGAACACTGAAGCTTTCTTT
CASSQGQGNTEAFF
>TRBJ1-1|many|TRBV5-6|NA
TGTGCCAGCAGCGACCCAGGATTAGGGCAGGGTACTGAAGCTTTCTTT
CASSDPGLGQGTEAFF
>TRBJ1-4|NA|TRBV4-3|NA
TGCGCCAGCAGCCAAGACAGGGCGGTTAATGAAAAACTGTTTTTT
CASSQDRAVNEKLFF
>TRBJ1-2|NA|TRBV2|NA
TGTGCCAGCAGTGAAGGCCAGGGGATCGGCTACACCTTC
CASSEGQGIGYTF
>TRBJ2-7|NA|TRBV10-3|NA
TGTGCCATCAGTGAGACCTCCTACGAGCAGTACTTC
CAISETSYEQYF
>TRBJ1-5|few|TRBV5-6|NA
TGTGCCAGCAGCTTGTTTAGCAGCAATCAGCCCCAGCATTTT
CASSLFSSNQPQHF
>TRBJ2-3|NA|TRBV7-3|NA
TGTGCCAGCAGCTTATTGGGCGGGGCGGCGGATACGCAGTATTTT
CASSLLGGAADTQYF
>TRBJ2-2|few|TRBV25-1|NA
TGTGCCAGCAGTGTCCAGCTAGCCGGGGAGCTGTTTTTT
CASSVQLAGELFF
>TRBJ2-7|once|TRBV28|TRBD1
TGTGCCAGCAGTTCGACAGGGGGCGCCCCCTACGAGCAGTACTTC
CASSSTGGAPYEQYF
>TRBJ2-7|once|TRBV10-3|TRBD2
TGTGCCATCTCGGCGGGAGATGGCGAGCAGTACTTC
CAISAGDGEQYF
>TRBJ1-2|NA|TRBV2|NA
TGTGCCAGCACCGGGAGGACGGCCTATGGCTACACCTTC
CASTGRTAYGYTF
>TRBJ2-1|NA|TRBV4-2|TRBD2
TGTGCCAGCAGCCGAGGACTAGCGGGAGGGCCAAACTACAATGAGCAGTTCTTC
CASSRGLAGGPNYNEQFF
>TRBJ2-5|NA|TRBV28|TRBD2
TGTGCCAGCAGTTTCGGGGGGATAGAGACCCAGTACTTC
CASSFGGIETQYF
>TRBJ1-2|NA|TRBV9|NA
TGTGCCAGCAGCGTAGTGGCGAGGCATGGCTACACCTTC
CASSVVARHGYTF
>TRBJ2-2|NA|TRBV20-1|NA
TGCAGTGTTTTCTCCGGGGAGCTGTTTTTT
CSVFSGELFF
>TRBJ2-1|NA|TRBV2|TRBD1
TGTGCCAGCAGTTGGGACAGGGTGGGTGAGCAGTTCTTC
CASSWDRVGEQFF
>TRBJ2-3|NA|TRBV19|TRBD2
TGTGCCAGTAGTCTAGCGGGAGCTGGGACAGATACGCAGTATTTT
CASSLAGAGTDTQYF
>TRBJ1-2|once|TRBV18|TRBD1
TGTGCCAGCTCACCAATCGATGACAGGGCATACTATGGCTACACCTTC
CASSPIDDRAYYGYTF
>TRBJ1-1|many|TRBV18|TRBD1
TGTGCCAGCTCACCGGGACAGCTAAAGAACACTGAAGCTTTCTTT
CASSPGQLKNTEAFF
>TRBJ2-3|once|TRBV11-1|NA
TGTGCCAGCAGCCTACGTCGGGGGAGTACTAGGGATACGCAGTATTTT
CASSLRRGSTRDTQYF
>TRBJ2-5|NA|TRBV4-2|TRBD1
TGTGCCAGCAGCCAAGGGGACAGGAGGGACTCGGAGACCCAGTACTTC
CASSQGDRRDSETQYF
>TRBJ2-1|NA|TRBV5-4|TRBD2
TGTGCCAGCAGCCACGGTGGGCTAGCGGCTGTCGATGAGCAGTTCTTC
CASSHGGLAAVDEQFF
>TRBJ2-5|NA|TRBV5-1|TRBD2
TGCGCCAGCAGCTTCACCGGGACTAGCGAAGAGACCCAGTACTTC
CASSFTGTSEETQYF